The sequence of this TCR beta chain was determined in a study of CD8 T cells in ankylosing spondylitis. This clonotype was counted many times. Its specificity is unknown. Overall study results and limits: The study identified a TCR beta motif of under ten highly homologous variants that appeared characteristic of ankylosing spondylitis blood.

In making TCR beta libraries, quantitative 5'-RACE with molecular barcodes was used. TCRdb reprocessed the 5' RACE reads with MiXCR, giving one entry per CDR3 protein. The sample yields around 440,000 distinct CDR3 sequences, approximately 17% seen once. The CDR3 sequence is 12 residues long. The germline gives CDR1 LNHNV, CDR2 YYDKDF (reference sequence). The ends were cut back, 1 base at V and 2 bases at J, with 1 base in the middle. Input material: blood, either unsorted or a sorted T cell fraction (not recorded which). The genes are TRBV15 and TRBJ2-3, with D unclear. The receptor was isolated from a male donor with ankylosing spondylitis. CDR3 sequence: CATSRATDTQYF. The CDR3 region has the DNA TGTGCCACCAGCAGAGCCACAGATACGCAGTATTTT.